This T cell receptor (beta chain) was found in a study of CD8 T cells in ankylosing spondylitis. Findings and caveats of the study: Existing reports had already noted some motif variants in reactive arthritis synovial fluid and blood. Matched ankylosing spondylitis synovial fluid reportedly contained a significantly enriched population of disease-linked clones. A motif in TCR beta, a set of 8 or 9 highly homologous variants, appeared characteristic of ankylosing spondylitis blood.

There are a few counts of this clonotype. The antigen is undetermined. This CDR3 comprises 16 residues. V dropped 4 bases and J dropped 3 bases, with 16 bases sitting between them. Germline CDR1 SGHRS, CDR2 YFSETQ. TCR beta libraries were made by quantitative 5'-RACE with molecular barcodes. MiXCR, run by TCRdb on the 5' RACE reads, gives a single entry per CDR3 protein. The sample carries approximately 540,000 distinct CDR3 sequences, approximately 11% recorded once. The specimen was blood, either unsorted or a sorted T cell fraction (not recorded which). This TCR came from a male donor with ankylosing spondylitis. This chain joins TRBV5-1 and TRBJ2-2, with TRBD1 as a possible D gene (5 bases). This chain's CDR3 is CASSPTPGIYTGELFF. The CDR3 nucleotides are TGCGCCAGCAGCCCAACCCCAGGGATTTACACCGGGGAGCTGTTTTTT.